This entry features one T cell receptor beta chain sequence. Its cognate antigen is unknown. The data were obtained in a study of T cell repertoires in cytomegalovirus infection. Study-level information: Carrying CMV and the relevant HLA type showed in public TCR beta signatures.

TCRdb reanalysed the reads using MiXCR and keeps one entry per CDR3 protein. The sample has over 120,000 distinct CDR3 sequences, more than 30% seen once. The CDR3 is 17 amino acids. Germline V gene data show CDR1 as SGHRS and CDR2 as YFSETQ. V was trimmed by 0 bases and J by 1 base, leaving 14 bases between them. Study-wide results and limits: Clonotypes of TCR beta that were HLA-C-restricted and CMV-specific dominated the ex vivo response. Based on cumulative public TCR beta family frequency, carriers of CMV plus the relevant HLA were identified.

The receptor comes from a human donor in good health (CMV status not recorded). Some clones in this sample may be carry-over from other donors' samples. The V gene is TRBV5-1, the J gene TRBJ2-1; perhaps TRBD2 as D (5 bases). The starting material was CD8+ T cells from cultured PBMCs, obtained from culture after CMV antigen stimulation. The CDR3 region is CASSLVLALSSYNEQFF. Here the CDR3 DNA reads TGCGCCAGCAGCTTGGTTCTAGCCTTAAGTTCCTACAATGAGCAGTTCTTC.